These 2 T cell receptor beta chains came from one sample sequenced in a study of shared clonotypes between healthy human individuals. Produced via immunoSEQ multiplex PCR; TCRdb's table is partial and in-frame only. The profile shows hundreds of thousands of clones, around 73% of them singletons. Input material: memory CD4+ T cells sorted from blood. Subset specified: CD45RA-negative fraction. All receptors come from a woman aged 25 to 45 in good health.

The chain employs TRBV5-5 and TRBJ2-3, with D possibly being TRBD1 or TRBD2 (6 bases each). V gave up 2 bases and J gave up 2 bases, with 12 bases separating them. There are 15 residues in the CDR3. Germline V CDR1 and CDR2: SGHKS, YYEKEE (reference sequence). The CDR3, as DNA: TGTGCCAGCAGCTTCTCGGGGGCCGCCACAGATACGCAGTATTTT. Translated, it gives CASSFSGAATDTQYF.

The V and J genes are TRBV19 and TRBJ2-5; 10 positions match TRBD2. The CDR3 is made up of 16 amino acids. Germline values: CDR1 LNHDA, CDR2 SQIVND (reference sequence). V lost 3 bases and J lost 5; bases outside the gene matches: 9. The CDR3 spells CASSISLAGVWETQYF. DNA for the CDR3: TGTGCCAGTAGTATCTCCCTAGCGGGAGTTTGGGAGACCCAGTACTTC.